This T cell receptor (beta chain) was sequenced in a study of T cell changes during pregnancy in multiple sclerosis. Repertoires were generated with immunoSEQ multiplex PCR, while TCRdb's copy carries only in-frame clones and drops some. The table includes some 64,000 clones, 90% detected once. Sequencing was performed on peripheral blood, taken in the second trimester of pregnancy. This sequence was found in a female donor in good health, enrolled as a control in a pregnancy study.

CDR3 region: CASSPSGRYNEQFF. The CDR3 coding sequence is TGTGCCAGCAGCCCTAGCGGACGTTACAATGAGCAGTTCTTC. The V gene is TRBV11-3, the J gene TRBJ2-1; 7 bases agree with TRBD2. The V gene's germline CDR1 is SGHNT and CDR2 YENEEA. The length of the CDR3 is 14 residues. J lost 4 bases, V lost 5 bases, and 5 bases had no gene match. Using reference TRBV11-3 and TRBJ2-1 for the parts outside the CDR3, the full variable domain is EAGVVQSPRYKIIEKKQPVAFWCNPISGHNTLYWYLQNLGQGPELLIRYENEEAVDDSQLPKDRFSAERLKGVDSTLKIQPAELGDSAVYLCASSPSGRYNEQFFGPGTRLTVL.